These T cell receptor beta chains were read from a single sample in a study of early T cells in non-severe SARS-CoV-2 infection. TCRdb reprocessed the 5' RACE reads with MiXCR, giving one entry per CDR3 protein. The table lists 45,000 to 75,000 distinct CDR3 sequences, 5.6% of them singletons. The sequenced material came from whole blood. Receptor source: an adult who was a healthcare worker with PCR-confirmed SARS-CoV-2 infection or an uninfected control (not recorded which). Both conserved end residues are part of each CDR3. D genes are given only for firm matches. Clone size appears in some rows only: once, few, many, or a class for an expanded clone.

clone_size: NA; v_call: TRBV5-1; j_call: TRBJ2-5; d_call: NA; cdr3_nt: TGCGCCAGCAGCTTGGCACTAGGAGAGACCCAGTACTTC; cdr3_aa: CASSLALGETQYF
clone_size: few; v_call: TRBV7-9; j_call: TRBJ2-7; d_call: TRBD2; cdr3_nt: TGTGCCAGCAGCTCGGATTTGGGACTAGCGTTATACGAGCAGTACTTC; cdr3_aa: CASSSDLGLALYEQYF
clone_size: many; v_call: TRBV27; j_call: TRBJ2-7; d_call: TRBD2; cdr3_nt: TGTGCCAGCAGAGGGACTAGCCTACTTAGCTCCTACGAGCAGTACTTC; cdr3_aa: CASRGTSLLSSYEQYF
clone_size: many; v_call: TRBV5-4; j_call: TRBJ2-3; d_call: NA; cdr3_nt: TGTGCCAGCAGCCGTGGCCTGGGAGCTAGCACAGATACGCAGTATTTT; cdr3_aa: CASSRGLGASTDTQYF
clone_size: many; v_call: TRBV18; j_call: TRBJ1-1; d_call: NA; cdr3_nt: TGTGCCAGCTCACCATCGGGGGCAGGGACTGAAGCTTTCTTT; cdr3_aa: CASSPSGAGTEAFF
clone_size: few; v_call: TRBV5-1; j_call: TRBJ2-7; d_call: TRBD1; cdr3_nt: TGCGCCAGCAGCTTAGGGGGCATGGGATACGAGCAGTACTTC; cdr3_aa: CASSLGGMGYEQYF
clone_size: many; v_call: TRBV20-1; j_call: TRBJ2-2; d_call: NA; cdr3_nt: TGCAGTGCTAGTGGATTTGGGGGTAAAGTTAACACCGGGGAGCTGTTTTTT; cdr3_aa: CSASGFGGKVNTGELFF
clone_size: many; v_call: TRBV3-1; j_call: TRBJ1-1; d_call: TRBD1; cdr3_nt: TGTGCCAGCAGCCCAAGGGGAAGGACAGGGGTCATGAACACTGAAGCTTTCTTT; cdr3_aa: CASSPRGRTGVMNTEAFF
clone_size: many; v_call: TRBV4-2; j_call: TRBJ2-4; d_call: TRBD1; cdr3_nt: TGTGCCAGCAGCCTACAAGTCGGACAGGGAACCGTCACGGTAGCCAAAAACATTCAGTACTTC; cdr3_aa: CASSLQVGQGTVTVAKNIQYF
clone_size: few; v_call: TRBV19; j_call: TRBJ2-2; d_call: NA; cdr3_nt: TGTGCCAGTAGTATAATTTCGGGATACAACACCGGGGAGCTGTTTTTT; cdr3_aa: CASSIISGYNTGELFF
clone_size: many; v_call: TRBV7-2; j_call: TRBJ2-5; d_call: NA; cdr3_nt: TGTGCCAGCAGCGGGACTCCCTATCTTAACCAGTACTTC; cdr3_aa: CASSGTPYLNQYF
clone_size: many; v_call: TRBV9; j_call: TRBJ2-5; d_call: TRBD2; cdr3_nt: TGTGCCAGCAGCGGCCGACTAGCGGGGGGTAAAGAGACCCAGTACTTC; cdr3_aa: CASSGRLAGGKETQYF
clone_size: few; v_call: TRBV29-1; j_call: TRBJ2-5; d_call: TRBD1; cdr3_nt: TGCAGCGGTATGGGACAGTACCAAGAGACCCAGTACTTC; cdr3_aa: CSGMGQYQETQYF
clone_size: many; v_call: TRBV2; j_call: TRBJ2-1; d_call: NA; cdr3_nt: TGTGCCAGCAGGGCGGCGAGGGGAGAATACAATGAGCAGTTCTTC; cdr3_aa: CASRAARGEYNEQFF
clone_size: many; v_call: TRBV30; j_call: TRBJ1-1; d_call: NA; cdr3_nt: TGTGCCTGGAGTGTACGGGAAGGGGACACTGAAGCTTTCTTT; cdr3_aa: CAWSVREGDTEAFF
clone_size: NA; v_call: TRBV7-9; j_call: TRBJ1-5; d_call: NA; cdr3_nt: TGTGCCAGCAGCAAAGGACCCCTAAGTGGGCCCCAGCATTTT; cdr3_aa: CASSKGPLSGPQHF
clone_size: few; v_call: TRBV6-6; j_call: TRBJ2-7; d_call: TRBD2; cdr3_nt: TGTGCCAGCAACCCAGCGGGAGTACACGAGCAGTACTTC; cdr3_aa: CASNPAGVHEQYF
clone_size: many; v_call: TRBV7-6; j_call: TRBJ2-1; d_call: TRBD2; cdr3_nt: TGTGCCAGCAGCCCGAGGGGAGCGGGGGCGATCAACTCCTACAATGAGCAGTTCTTC; cdr3_aa: CASSPRGAGAINSYNEQFF
clone_size: few; v_call: TRBV10-3; j_call: TRBJ2-7; d_call: NA; cdr3_nt: TGTGCCATCAGTGAGAACGAGGCGCAGTACTTC; cdr3_aa: CAISENEAQYF
clone_size: many; v_call: TRBV12-3/TRBV12-4; j_call: TRBJ1-2; d_call: NA; cdr3_nt: TGTGCCAGCAGTTTGGACGGAGCCATGGTCTATGGCTACACCTTC; cdr3_aa: CASSLDGAMVYGYTF
clone_size: many; v_call: TRBV5-4; j_call: TRBJ2-2; d_call: NA; cdr3_nt: TGTGCCAGCAGCCCACGGATGGACACCGGGGAGCTGTTTTTT; cdr3_aa: CASSPRMDTGELFF
clone_size: many; v_call: TRBV28; j_call: TRBJ2-7; d_call: NA; cdr3_nt: TGTGCCAGCAGTTTGGGGCTACAGGGCCACGAGCAGTACTTC; cdr3_aa: CASSLGLQGHEQYF
clone_size: NA; v_call: TRBV11-2; j_call: TRBJ2-3; d_call: TRBD2; cdr3_nt: TGTGCCAGCAAACGGGTTAGCGGGAGGGGCGCAGATACGCAGTATTTT; cdr3_aa: CASKRVSGRGADTQYF
clone_size: many; v_call: TRBV20-1; j_call: TRBJ2-3; d_call: NA; cdr3_nt: TGCAGTGCTAGCGGATGGAGCACAGATACGCAGTATTTT; cdr3_aa: CSASGWSTDTQYF
clone_size: NA; v_call: TRBV5-1; j_call: TRBJ1-1; d_call: NA; cdr3_nt: TGCGTCAGCAGCCAGTCCTGGAAGGGGAACACTGAAGCTTTCTTT; cdr3_aa: CVSSQSWKGNTEAFF
clone_size: NA; v_call: TRBV5-1; j_call: TRBJ2-7; d_call: NA; cdr3_nt: TGCGCCAGCAGCCCAGGAACGGGGCCTTCCTACGAGCAGTACTTC; cdr3_aa: CASSPGTGPSYEQYF
clone_size: few; v_call: TRBV10-2; j_call: TRBJ2-4; d_call: NA; cdr3_nt: TGCGCCAGCACACCCGCACTAGAGAAAAACATTCAGTACTTC; cdr3_aa: CASTPALEKNIQYF
clone_size: many; v_call: TRBV7-8; j_call: TRBJ2-7; d_call: TRBD1; cdr3_nt: TGTGCCAGCAGCCGGGCCGGGACAGCTTCCTACGAGCAGTACTTC; cdr3_aa: CASSRAGTASYEQYF
clone_size: many; v_call: TRBV20-1; j_call: TRBJ2-3; d_call: NA; cdr3_nt: TGCAGTACCCGAGACAGGTACACAGATACGCAGTATTTT; cdr3_aa: CSTRDRYTDTQYF
clone_size: many; v_call: TRBV9; j_call: TRBJ2-5; d_call: NA; cdr3_nt: TGTGCCAGCAGCGTAGAAGGGGGGGCCGAGACCCAGTACTTC; cdr3_aa: CASSVEGGAETQYF
clone_size: many; v_call: TRBV30; j_call: TRBJ1-3; d_call: NA; cdr3_nt: TGTGCCTGGACTCGGGACAACTCTGGAAACACCATATATTTT; cdr3_aa: CAWTRDNSGNTIYF
clone_size: NA; v_call: TRBV19; j_call: TRBJ2-1; d_call: TRBD1; cdr3_nt: TGTGCCAGTAGTATAGATCGTGGGGACAGGGGATCCTACAATGAGCAGTTCTTC; cdr3_aa: CASSIDRGDRGSYNEQFF
clone_size: few; v_call: TRBV12-3/TRBV12-4; j_call: TRBJ1-6; d_call: NA; cdr3_nt: TGTGCCAGCAGTGGGACACCTAATTCACCCCTCCACTTT; cdr3_aa: CASSGTPNSPLHF
clone_size: many; v_call: TRBV27; j_call: TRBJ1-2; d_call: NA; cdr3_nt: TGTGCCAGCAGCCCTGTCCGTGGGTATGGCTACACCTTC; cdr3_aa: CASSPVRGYGYTF
clone_size: NA; v_call: TRBV29-1; j_call: TRBJ2-1; d_call: NA; cdr3_nt: TGCAGCGTTGAATCAGGGGCATCTGGGCAGTTCTTC; cdr3_aa: CSVESGASGQFF
clone_size: many; v_call: TRBV5-6; j_call: TRBJ2-7; d_call: TRBD1; cdr3_nt: TGTGCCAGCAACGACAGGGGCGAGCAGTACTTC; cdr3_aa: CASNDRGEQYF
clone_size: NA; v_call: TRBV3-1; j_call: TRBJ2-7; d_call: NA; cdr3_nt: TGTGCCAGCAGCCACCCCGGGAGCCCATACGAGCAGTACTTC; cdr3_aa: CASSHPGSPYEQYF
clone_size: many; v_call: TRBV5-6; j_call: TRBJ1-1; d_call: NA; cdr3_nt: TGTGCCAGCAGTGTGGGGACTGAAGCTTTCTTT; cdr3_aa: CASSVGTEAFF
clone_size: many; v_call: TRBV5-1; j_call: TRBJ2-4; d_call: TRBD1; cdr3_nt: TGCGCCAGCAGCTTACCCTCCCGGGACAGGGACCTAGCCAAAAACATTCAGTACTTC; cdr3_aa: CASSLPSRDRDLAKNIQYF
clone_size: many; v_call: TRBV20-1; j_call: TRBJ1-6; d_call: NA; cdr3_nt: TGCAGTGCTAGAGGACTGGGGGGGAGTGGTTCACCCCTCCACTTT; cdr3_aa: CSARGLGGSGSPLHF
clone_size: few; v_call: TRBV4-1; j_call: TRBJ1-1; d_call: TRBD1; cdr3_nt: TGCGCCAGCAGCTCCCAGGGACAGCGGAACACTGAAGCTTTCTTT; cdr3_aa: CASSSQGQRNTEAFF
clone_size: many; v_call: TRBV5-1; j_call: TRBJ2-5; d_call: TRBD2; cdr3_nt: TGCGCCAGCAGCTTGGGAATGTGGGGACTAGCGGAGCTCCAAGAGACCCAGTACTTC; cdr3_aa: CASSLGMWGLAELQETQYF
clone_size: few; v_call: TRBV7-8; j_call: TRBJ1-1; d_call: NA; cdr3_nt: TGTGCCAGCAGCTTAGCGACAGACAGGGCTTTCTTT; cdr3_aa: CASSLATDRAFF
clone_size: few; v_call: TRBV29-1; j_call: TRBJ2-1; d_call: TRBD2; cdr3_nt: TGCAGCGTTGATCGGCGGGGGTACAATGAGCAGTTCTTC; cdr3_aa: CSVDRRGYNEQFF
clone_size: NA; v_call: TRBV12-3/TRBV12-4; j_call: TRBJ2-3; d_call: NA; cdr3_nt: TGTGCCAGCAATTACAGGGCAATAGATACGCAGTATTTT; cdr3_aa: CASNYRAIDTQYF
clone_size: few; v_call: TRBV27; j_call: TRBJ1-1; d_call: TRBD1; cdr3_nt: TGTGCCAGCAGTTTAGCGGGACAGGGAAACACTGAAGCTTTCTTT; cdr3_aa: CASSLAGQGNTEAFF